The 27 T cell receptor beta chains listed next were all sequenced from one sample in a study of T cell responses to AZD1222 COVID-19 vaccine. This table comes from immunoSEQ multiplex PCR, and its TCRdb copy is limited to in-frame clones, with some not included. The sample lists 45,000 to 60,000 clones; about 89% were seen once. Sequenced here: peripheral blood, sampled on day 0 of AZD1222 vaccination. The receptor set was obtained from an adult in good health.

The chain uses TRBV18 and TRBJ2-7, with D tentatively TRBD1 (6 bases). Germline V CDR1 and CDR2: KGHSH, LQKENI. V was trimmed by 2 bases and J by 2 bases, leaving 10 bases between them. The CDR3 loop spans 14 amino acids. The CDR3 nucleotides read TGTGCCAGCTCACCAGAAGGGGGTACCTACGAGCAGTACTTC. It specifies CASSPEGGTYEQYF.

The rearrangement links TRBV7-2 to TRBJ2-7; D is perhaps TRBD2 (5 bases). V lost 1 base and J 3 bases, leaving 13 bases between the germline ends. Germline V lookup: CDR1 SGHTA, CDR2 FQGNSA. The CDR3 sequence is 15 residues long. CDR3 amino acids: CASSLEGDGIYEQYF. The CDR3 DNA follows: TGTGCCAGCAGCTTAGAGGGTGACGGGATCTACGAGCAGTACTTC.

V and J are TRBV9 and TRBJ2-2; D gene unclear. The CDR3 extends over 16 amino acids. Per germline, CDR1 SGDLS and CDR2 YYNGEE. Trimming took off 0 bases at V and 2 bases at J, with 11 bases between the two ends. CDR3 amino acids: CASSVGALQNTGELFF. The CDR3 region has the DNA TGTGCCAGCAGCGTAGGGGCATTGCAAAACACCGGGGAGCTGTTTTTT.

V gene TRBV20-1 combines with J gene TRBJ2-1; 9 nucleotides match TRBD2. The CDR3 consists of 14 residues. V trimming: 3 bases; J trimming: 7 bases; junction bases outside the gene matches: 7. Germline V CDR1 and CDR2: DFQATT, SNEGSKA (reference sequence). Written as DNA, the CDR3 is TGCAGTGCTAGTATGCCGGGACTAGCAAATGAGCAGTTCTTC. This translates into CSASMPGLANEQFF.

This sequence joins TRBV11-2 and TRBJ2-1, with 10 positions matching TRBD2. The CDR3 runs 15 residues. V lost 3 bases, J lost 4 bases, and 3 bases stayed unmatched. Per the germline V gene, CDR1 is SGHAT and CDR2 is FQNNGV. This CDR3 reads CASSFSGRNYNEQFF. CDR3 coding DNA: TGTGCCAGCAGCTTTAGCGGGAGGAATTACAATGAGCAGTTCTTC.

V usage is TRBV5-1 and J usage is TRBJ2-7; unclear D gene. Deletions cut 3 bases from V and 2 bases from J, with 9 bases between. CDR1 and CDR2 (germline): SGHRS, YFSETQ. CDR3 length: 13 amino acids. The CDR3 DNA reads TGCGCCAGCAGCTCGACCCTCCCCTACGAGCAGTACTTC. Translating gives CASSSTLPYEQYF.

The chain links TRBV11-2 to TRBJ2-3; TRBD2 agrees at 8 bases. Germline loops: CDR1 SGHAT, CDR2 FQNNGV. V lost 5 bases, J lost 4 bases, and 8 bases stayed unmatched. This CDR3 has 15 amino acids. CDR3: CASSQRLALADTQYF. The CDR3 DNA reads TGTGCCAGCAGCCAAAGACTAGCGTTAGCAGATACGCAGTATTTT.

V gene TRBV19 combines with J gene TRBJ2-4; the D gene could be TRBD1 or TRBD2 (5 bases each). The CDR3 length is 15 residues. In germline, CDR1 is LNHDA, CDR2 SQIVND (reference sequence). V was trimmed by 5 bases and J by 6 bases, leaving 17 bases between them. The CDR3 sequence is CASSVSYSGRNIQYF. CDR3 sequence (DNA): TGTGCCAGTAGTGTGTCTTACTCAGGGAGAAACATTCAGTACTTC.

This chain connects TRBV9 to TRBJ1-2, with D hard to call. The CDR3 is made up of 16 amino acids. Germline V CDR1 and CDR2: SGDLS, YYNGEE. V lost 4 bases, J lost 0 bases, and 16 bases lay in between. The DNA of the CDR3 is TGTGCCAGCAGCCCCCTTCGTTCTATCGCTAACTATGGCTACACCTTC. Encoded protein: CASSPLRSIANYGYTF.

The table lists this clone with a count of one. The rearrangement links TRBV5-1 to TRBJ2-1; TRBD2 aligns across 14 bases. The CDR3 is 14 residues long. V lost 4 bases and J lost 15; bases outside the gene matches: 9. Germline V gives CDR1 SGHRS, CDR2 YFSETQ. CDR3 bases: TGCGCCAGCAGCCCGGGACTAGCGGGAGAGGGTGGGTTCTTC. As protein: CASSPGLAGEGGFF. Looking up the rest from reference TRBV5-1 and TRBJ2-1 gives the full variable domain: KAGVTQTPRYLIKTRGQQVTLSCSPISGHRSVSWYQQTPGQGLQFLFEYFSETQRNKGNFPGRFSGRQFSNSRSEMNVSTLELGDSALYLCASSPGLAGEGGFFGPGTRLTVL.

The chain uses TRBV5-1 and TRBJ2-2; no clear D gene. The germline gives CDR1 SGHRS, CDR2 YFSETQ. Trimming stripped 4 bases from V and 2 bases from J, with 12 bases between. The CDR3 has 15 amino acids. The CDR3 spells CASSTGAYNTGELFF. CDR3 DNA sequence: TGCGCCAGCAGCACGGGCGCTTACAACACCGGGGAGCTGTTTTTT. The whole variable domain, filled in from reference TRBV5-1 and TRBJ2-2, reads KAGVTQTPRYLIKTRGQQVTLSCSPISGHRSVSWYQQTPGQGLQFLFEYFSETQRNKGNFPGRFSGRQFSNSRSEMNVSTLELGDSALYLCASSTGAYNTGELFFGEGSRLTVL.

This chain connects TRBV12-3 or TRBV12-4 to TRBJ1-1; no reliable D call. V gave up 3 bases and J gave up 3 bases, with 5 bases separating them. The CDR3 is 12 residues long. The chain's CDR3 is CASSFSYTEAFF. The CDR3, as DNA: TGTGCCAGCAGTTTCAGTTACACTGAAGCTTTCTTT.

The V and J genes are TRBV7-9 and TRBJ1-2; D call uncertain. Germline V gives CDR1 SEHNR, CDR2 FQNEAQ (reference sequence). Trimming took 2 bases from V and 2 from J, leaving 18 bases between them. The CDR3 has 17 amino acids. For the CDR3, the DNA is TGTGCCAGCAGCTTATCTCCCCGGGGTAGGGCCAACTATGGCTACACCTTC. This gives the protein CASSLSPRGRANYGYTF.

This chain joins TRBV14 and TRBJ1-1, with D tentatively TRBD1 (5 bases). This CDR3 has 15 amino acids. CDR1 is SGHDN, CDR2 FVKESK, per germline. V was pared by 7 bases and J by 5 bases, with 20 bases between. As DNA, the CDR3 is TGTGCCAGCACCCCCTGGGGGAGCGGCAATACTGAAGCTTTCTTT. Translated, it gives CASTPWGSGNTEAFF.

This rearrangement joins TRBV6-5 to TRBJ1-3; D gene unclear. The V gene lost 2 bases and the J gene lost 6 bases, with 14 bases spanning the gap. The CDR3 loop spans 15 amino acids. In germline, CDR1 is MNHEY, CDR2 SVGAGI. This CDR3 reads CASSYEIRGENTIYF. The CDR3 DNA is TGTGCCAGCAGTTACGAAATCCGGGGTGAAAACACCATATATTTT.

This clone was observed once. This chain uses TRBV21-1 with TRBJ1-5; the D call of TRBD1 is as the table states it, not checked on the DNA. TRBV21-1 is reported as a pseudogene. This CDR3 spans 15 amino acids. CDR3 coding DNA: TGTGCCAGCAGTACGGACAGAGTTAGCAATCAGCCCCAGCATTTT. Translated: CASSTDRVSNQPQHF.

The chain combines TRBV28 with TRBJ2-1; the D is unclear. Looked up from germline, CDR1 is MDHEN and CDR2 is SYDVKM. Trimming took 1 base from V and 8 from J, leaving 15 bases between them. This CDR3 region has 15 residues. The chain's CDR3 is CASSLSIHPADEQFF. In nucleotides, the CDR3 is TGTGCCAGCAGTTTATCTATCCACCCCGCCGATGAGCAGTTCTTC.

The J gene is TRBJ1-2, the V gene TRBV18, with 8 bases fitting TRBD1. Germline CDR1 and CDR2: KGHSH and LQKENI. J lost 3 bases, V lost 4 bases, and 10 bases had no gene match. This CDR3 has 16 residues. In nucleotides, the CDR3 is TGTGCCAGCTCACAGGCACAGGGGGTCTGGGACTATGGCTACACCTTC. It yields the protein CASSQAQGVWDYGYTF.

J is TRBJ2-2 and V is TRBV28; D remains unclear. Germline V CDR1 and CDR2: MDHEN, SYDVKM. This CDR3 is built from 13 residues. Trimming cost V 6 bases and J 3 bases, with 8 bases left between them. The CDR3 DNA reads as TGTGCCAGCAGCCCTGGGGACACCGGGGAGCTGTTTTTT. This translates into CASSPGDTGELFF. Variable domain in full (rest from reference TRBV28 and TRBJ2-2): DVKVTQSSRYLVKRTGEKVFLECVQDMDHENMFWYRQDPGLGLRLIYFSYDVKMKEKGDIPEGYSVSREKKERFSLILESASTNQTSMYLCASSPGDTGELFFGEGSRLTVL.

This sequence joins TRBV19 and TRBJ2-3; 13 nucleotides match TRBD2. Germline V gene sequence: CDR1 LNHDA, CDR2 SQIVND (reference sequence). With V trimmed by 8 bases and J by 4 bases, 3 bases remained unmatched. CDR3 length: 14 amino acids. In DNA form, the CDR3 reads TGTGCCAGTGGACTAGCGGGAGCTCCAGATACGCAGTATTTT. Its translation is CASGLAGAPDTQYF. Full variable domain (outside the CDR3, taken from reference TRBV19 and TRBJ2-3): DGGITQSPKYLFRKEGQNVTLSCEQNLNHDAMYWYRQDPGQGLRLIYYSQIVNDFQKGDIAEGYSVSREKKESFPLTVTSAQKNPTAFYLCASGLAGAPDTQYFGPGTRLTVL.

V is TRBV6-5 and J is TRBJ2-3; D is unclear. Trimming took off 5 bases at V and 3 bases at J, with 12 bases between the two ends. In germline, CDR1 is MNHEY, CDR2 SVGAGI. The CDR3 sequence is 14 residues long. The CDR3 DNA follows: TGTGCCAGCAGTCCGACGATACTAACAGATACGCAGTATTTT. Its translation is CASSPTILTDTQYF.

This clone was recorded a few times. The chain is built from TRBV28 and TRBJ1-5, with D possibly TRBD1 on 5 matching bases. The CDR3 covers 14 residues. Germline V gene lookup returns CDR1 MDHEN and CDR2 SYDVKM. V dropped 3 bases and J dropped 7 bases, with 13 bases sitting between them. This chain's CDR3 is CASSFSSGRQPQHF. The CDR3 nucleotides are TGTGCCAGCAGTTTCTCGTCAGGGCGGCAGCCCCAGCATTTT.

This clone has just one count. The chain combines TRBV28 with TRBJ2-7, with 7 nucleotides matching TRBD1. V gave up 4 bases and J gave up 0 bases; unmatched junction bases: 9. The CDR3 covers 16 residues. Germline CDR1 and CDR2: MDHEN and SYDVKM. DNA of the CDR3: TGTGCCAGCAGTTCCTACGCGACAGGGTTCTCCTACGAGCAGTACTTC. It translates to CASSSYATGFSYEQYF.

V gene TRBV6-5 combines with J gene TRBJ1-6; 7 positions match TRBD1. V lost 6 bases, J lost 7 bases, and 9 bases stayed unmatched. CDR3 length: 15 amino acids. Germline V gene data show CDR1 as MNHEY and CDR2 as SVGAGI. The CDR3 sequence: CASRQGSYINSPLHF. The CDR3 nucleotides read TGTGCCAGCAGACAGGGGTCCTATATCAATTCACCCCTCCACTTT.

J is TRBJ1-2 and V is TRBV18; 8 nucleotides agree with TRBD1. V was pared by 2 bases and J by 3 bases, with 5 bases of the junction left unmatched. Germline values: CDR1 KGHSH, CDR2 LQKENI. This CDR3 region has 15 residues. CDR3 bases: TGTGCCAGCTCACCAGGATCGACAGGGGACTATGGCTACACCTTC. It translates to CASSPGSTGDYGYTF.

The V and J genes are TRBV5-1 and TRBJ2-7; 12 nucleotides agree with TRBD2. Looked up from germline, CDR1 is SGHRS and CDR2 is YFSETQ. The CDR3 extends over 15 amino acids. Trimming cost V 4 bases and J 10 bases; bases outside gene matches: 12. The CDR3 DNA is TGCGCCAGCAGCGCCCGACTAGCGGGGGAGGAACTACAGTACTTC. Protein sequence: CASSARLAGEELQYF.

This chain uses TRBV19 with TRBJ1-2; D unclear. CDR1 and CDR2 (germline): LNHDA, SQIVND (reference sequence). The V end was cut by 3 bases, the J end by 2 bases, with 13 bases between. This CDR3 is 15 amino acids long. The CDR3 is CASSITTTNNYGYTF. For the CDR3, the DNA is TGTGCCAGTAGTATCACCACTACTAACAACTATGGCTACACCTTC.